One and the same sample provided the 12 T cell receptor beta chains below, sequenced in a study of OX40 agonist ivuxolimab in advanced cancers. Assay: immunoSEQ multiplex PCR; the TCRdb copy retains only in-frame clones and omits some. The sample shows roughly 80,000 clones, roughly 90% of them seen only once. The sample in question was CD4+ or CD8+ T cells sorted from blood, obtained in a trial of the OX40 agonist ivuxolimab. All receptors derive from an adult with an advanced solid tumor such as melanoma, head and neck, liver or kidney cancer.

The chain combines TRBV5-4 with TRBJ1-6, with D possibly TRBD1 on 5 matching bases. Germline CDR1 and CDR2: SGHNT and YYREEE (reference sequence). The CDR3 spans 16 residues. Trimming pared 4 bases from V and 10 bases from J, leaving 21 bases between. The CDR3 DNA follows: TGTGCCAGCAGCGGGGGAGGCAGGCAATTTGGGTCACCCCTCCACTTT. It encodes CASSGGGRQFGSPLHF.

The chain carries TRBV7-2 and TRBJ1-1, with D perhaps matching TRBD1 (5 bases). The V and J ends lost 5 bases and 1 base respectively, with 14 bases between them. This CDR3 contains 15 residues. Germline loops: CDR1 SGHTA, CDR2 FQGNSA. The CDR3 DNA follows: TGTGCCAGCAGCGAACAGGAGCGGGGGAACACTGAAGCTTTCTTT. It yields the protein CASSEQERGNTEAFF.

This clone was detected only once. The rearrangement uses TRBV7-8 and TRBJ2-2, with 11 bases that match TRBD2. J was trimmed by 0 bases and V by 2 bases; bases with no gene match: 8. Germline V gene lookup returns CDR1 SGHVS and CDR2 FQNEAQ. This CDR3 has 19 residues. This chain's CDR3 is CASSLRLAGPLANTGELFF. CDR3 nucleotide sequence: TGTGCCAGCAGCTTACGACTAGCGGGACCCCTCGCGAACACCGGGGAGCTGTTTTTT.

This chain connects TRBV5-1 to TRBJ1-1; possibly TRBD1 for D (5 bases). The CDR3 is 16 amino acids. V lost 5 bases and J 3 bases, leaving 20 bases between the germline ends. The germline V gene encodes CDR1 SGHRS and CDR2 YFSETQ. CDR3 loop: CASRSGPDTDHTEAFF. CDR3 in DNA: TGCGCCAGCAGGTCAGGGCCGGACACTGATCACACTGAAGCTTTCTTT.

The rearrangement joins TRBV7-2 to TRBJ2-1; 7 nucleotides align to TRBD2. Germline V lookup: CDR1 SGHTA, CDR2 FQGNSA. V dropped 4 bases and J dropped 7; count of bases not matched to a gene: 10. CDR3 length: 15 residues. The CDR3 region has the DNA TGTGCCAGCAGCTCAGTGGGGACTACCAAAAATGAGCAGTTCTTC. Its translation is CASSSVGTTKNEQFF. The full variable domain, with the rest looked up from reference TRBV7-2 and TRBJ2-1, is GAGVSQSPSNKVTEKGKDVELRCDPISGHTALYWYRQSLGQGLEFLIYFQGNSAPDKSGLPSDRFSAERTGGSVSTLTIQRTQQEDSAVYLCASSSVGTTKNEQFFGPGTRLTVL.

The V call is TRBV6-5, the J call TRBJ2-7, with 7 bases that match TRBD2. This CDR3 is built from 15 residues. Germline V lookup: CDR1 MNHEY, CDR2 SVGAGI. The J segment lost 2 bases and the V segment lost 0 bases, leaving 4 bases of the junction unmatched. The CDR3 region is CASSYSASGPYEQYF. The CDR3 coding sequence is TGTGCCAGCAGTTACTCTGCTAGCGGTCCCTACGAGCAGTACTTC.

V and J are TRBV4-1 and TRBJ2-7; D unclear. Looked up from germline, CDR1 is MGHRA and CDR2 is YSYEKL. V shed 5 bases and J shed 5 bases, with 19 bases lying between them. The CDR3 consists of 15 residues. CDR3 in amino acids: CASSSEEVGVDEQYF. CDR3 sequence (DNA): TGCGCCAGCAGCAGCGAAGAGGTAGGAGTGGACGAGCAGTACTTC.

The chain joins TRBV11-3 to TRBJ2-7; TRBD2 agrees at 8 bases. The trim removed 5 bases at V and 0 bases at J, leaving 9 bases unmatched. CDR1 SGHNT and CDR2 YENEEA come from the germline V gene. The length of the CDR3 is 16 residues. The CDR3: CASSRRAGGSSYEQYF. The CDR3 DNA reads TGTGCCAGCAGCCGCAGGGCGGGGGGAAGCTCCTACGAGCAGTACTTC.

The chain links TRBV6-5 to TRBJ1-1; D may be TRBD1 (6 bases). Germline V gene data show CDR1 as MNHEY and CDR2 as SVGAGI. This CDR3 has 13 amino acids. Deletions cut 2 bases from V and 6 bases from J, with 10 bases between. The CDR3 DNA is TGTGCCAGCAGTTACGTGGGGGCCCCTGAAGCTTTCTTT. Protein sequence: CASSYVGAPEAFF.

The J gene is TRBJ2-7, the V gene TRBV18; 9 bases fit TRBD1. CDR3 size: 15 residues. Trimming at V came to 4 bases and at J to 3 bases, leaving 7 bases not matched to a gene. Looked up from germline, CDR1 is KGHSH and CDR2 is LQKENI. The CDR3 protein is CASSQGQGAGYEQYF. The CDR3 bases are TGTGCCAGCTCACAGGGACAGGGTGCCGGCTACGAGCAGTACTTC. Variable domain in full (rest from reference TRBV18 and TRBJ2-7): NAGVMQNPRHLVRRRGQEARLRCSPMKGHSHVYWYRQLPEEGLKFMVYLQKENIIDESGMPKERFSAEFPKEGPSILRIQQVVRGDSAAYFCASSQGQGAGYEQYFGPGTRLTVT.

This clone appeared a single time. The rearrangement uses TRBV4-1 and TRBJ2-7, with 14 positions matching TRBD2. Trimming cost V 4 bases and J 4 bases; bases outside gene matches: 9. Germline-derived CDR1 and CDR2 are MGHRA and YSYEKL. The CDR3 is 17 amino acids. The DNA for the CDR3 is TGCGCCAGCAGCCGGGGGACTAGCGGGAGTTTTAGTTACGAGCAGTACTTC. Amino acid sequence: CASSRGTSGSFSYEQYF.

The chain is built from TRBV5-1 and TRBJ1-2, with no clear D. V gave up 4 bases and J gave up 0 bases, with 10 bases separating them. Germline-derived CDR1 and CDR2 are SGHRS and YFSETQ. The CDR3 spans 14 residues. The CDR3 protein is CASSLDTPNYGYTF. DNA for the CDR3: TGCGCCAGCAGCCTAGACACCCCTAACTATGGCTACACCTTC.